Presented here are 8 T cell receptor beta chains from one specimen sequenced in a study of identical twins. TCRdb used MiXCR to reprocess the 5' RACE reads, holding one entry per CDR3 protein. Among roughly 690,000 distinct CDR3 sequences listed, around 6.1% were seen once. Input material: naive T cells sorted from blood. These TCRs come from a man aged 18-30 years in good health.

A few counts support this clonotype. The gene calls are TRBV7-9 and TRBJ2-1, with 12 bases identical to TRBD2. Germline CDR1 is SEHNR and CDR2 is FQNEAQ (reference sequence). The CDR3 runs 15 residues. Losses at the gene ends were 5 bases for V and 7 bases for J; bases not matched to a gene: 6. This CDR3 is CASSRRLAGENEQFF. Here the CDR3 DNA reads TGTGCCAGCAGCCGAAGACTAGCGGGAGAAAATGAGCAGTTCTTC.

This clonotype was found a few times. The chain couples TRBV27 to TRBJ2-7; TRBD2 matches at 9 bases. The germline gives CDR1 MNHEY, CDR2 SMNVEV (reference sequence). The CDR3 runs to 14 residues. V was pared by 5 bases and J by 7 bases, with 9 bases of the junction left unmatched. The CDR3: CASSPSGAVEEQYF. The DNA for the CDR3 is TGTGCCAGCAGTCCTAGCGGGGCCGTTGAGGAGCAGTACTTC.

The table lists this clonotype with many counts. V gene TRBV4-2 combines with J gene TRBJ1-2, with TRBD1 matching 8 bases. The J segment lost 4 bases and the V segment lost 1 base, leaving 5 bases of the junction unmatched. The CDR3 totals 15 residues. Germline V gene data show CDR1 as LGHNA and CDR2 as YNFKEQ. CDR3 residues: CASSQGGQAGYGYTF. For the CDR3, the DNA is TGTGCCAGCAGCCAAGGGGGACAGGCAGGCTATGGCTACACCTTC.

In DNA form, the CDR3 reads TGTGCCAGCAGCCAAGTCATGGGGGAGACCCAGTACTTC. Protein: CASSQVMGETQYF. The V and J genes are TRBV4-2 and TRBJ2-5; D is unclear. The CDR3 is 13 amino acids. Between the trimmed V and J ends, which lost 1 base and 5 bases, there was a span of 8 bases. Germline assignment: CDR1 LGHNA and CDR2 YNFKEQ.

The table lists this clonotype with many counts. The J gene is TRBJ1-1, the V gene TRBV7-6, with a weak D call TRBD1 (5 bases). Trimming took off 1 base at V and 8 bases at J, with 11 bases between the two ends. Per the germline V gene, CDR1 is SGHVS and CDR2 is FNYEAQ. The CDR3 spans 13 residues. CDR3 residues: CASSLDPGDEAFF. CDR3 coding DNA: TGTGCCAGCAGCTTAGATCCGGGGGACGAAGCTTTCTTT.

This clonotype was found a few times. V and J are TRBV6-2 or TRBV6-3 and TRBJ2-5; weak D call: TRBD2 (5 bases). This CDR3 spans 14 amino acids. The V end lost 0 bases, the J end lost 5 bases, and 10 bases lay between the germline ends. Per the germline V gene, CDR1 is MNHEY and CDR2 is SVGEGT. The CDR3 region is CASSYSTSMETQYF. In nucleotides, the CDR3 is TGTGCCAGCAGTTACTCTACTAGTATGGAGACCCAGTACTTC.

The J gene is TRBJ2-5, the V gene TRBV10-2, with 10 bases aligning to TRBD2. V was pared by 8 bases and J by 2 bases, with 8 bases of the junction left unmatched. This CDR3 region has 15 residues. Germline CDR1 WSHSY, CDR2 SAAADI. The CDR3: CASGTSARLQETQYF. The DNA of the CDR3 is TGCGCCAGCGGGACTAGCGCGAGACTACAAGAGACCCAGTACTTC.

This clonotype has more than one count but fewer than ten. V is TRBV6-5 and J is TRBJ2-7; possibly TRBD1 for D (6 bases). Germline-derived CDR1 and CDR2 are MNHEY and SVGAGI. The CDR3 is 15 amino acids. Trimming removed 4 bases at V and 2 bases at J, with 15 bases between. The CDR3 DNA sequence: TGTGCCAGCAGTTCCCACTCGGACAGAACCTACGAGCAGTACGTC. Encoded protein: CASSSHSDRTYEQYV.